The sequence of this T cell receptor (beta chain) was determined in a study of T-cell memory formation after mild COVID-19. Study information: Largely donor-specific sequence clusters came from two donors.

Study-level results: SARS-CoV-2 specificity of second-wave clones peaking day 37 was unconfirmed.

This clonotype was recorded at least ten times. The antigen remains unidentified. TCRdb processed the 5' RACE reads anew with MiXCR; each CDR3 protein has one entry. The sample shows 35,000 to 50,000 distinct CDR3 sequences, about 6% of them seen only once. This receptor was obtained from an adult who had mild COVID-19 (a few samples of this study predate the infection). Cell type and time point are not known. The sample consisted of PBMCs or a T cell subset sorted from them (not recorded which).

The CDR3 nucleotides are TGTGCCAGCTCACCAGCCGGCCGGTCCTTCACAGATACGCAGTATTTT. Translation: CASSPAGRSFTDTQYF. This chain connects TRBV18 to TRBJ2-3; D unresolved. Germline CDR1 reads KGHSH; CDR2 reads LQKENI. This CDR3 spans 16 amino acids. The V gene lost 2 bases and the J gene lost 2 bases, with 14 bases spanning the gap.